The 9 T cell receptor beta chains in this list originate from one sample, sequenced in a study of OX40 agonist ivuxolimab in advanced cancers. The data were produced by immunoSEQ multiplex PCR, yet TCRdb's version contains in-frame clones alone and is incomplete. The sample lists some 52,000 clones, roughly nine tenths seen once, with 6.5% to 8% in the top ten. The sample in question was CD4+ or CD8+ T cells sorted from blood, obtained in a trial of the OX40 agonist ivuxolimab. Receptors were obtained from an adult with an advanced solid tumor such as melanoma, head and neck, liver or kidney cancer.

This chain joins TRBV5-4 and TRBJ1-3, with 7 bases matching TRBD1. The CDR3 is 14 amino acids. The germline CDR1 and CDR2 sequences are SGHNT and YYREEE (reference sequence). The J segment lost 6 bases and the V segment lost 4 bases, leaving 7 bases of the junction unmatched. The CDR3 reads CASSLGTAINTIYF. As DNA, the CDR3 is TGTGCCAGCAGCCTCGGGACAGCGATAAACACCATATATTTT.

J is TRBJ2-3 and V is TRBV19; a weak D match, TRBD1 (6 bases). The V gene's germline CDR1 is LNHDA and CDR2 SQIVND (reference sequence). The CDR3 loop spans 16 amino acids. Trimming took 1 base from V and 5 from J, leaving 16 bases between them. The CDR3 spells CASSIGGLGGGDTQYF. The CDR3 DNA is TGTGCCAGTAGTATAGGGGGGTTAGGGGGTGGAGATACGCAGTATTTT.

V usage is TRBV30 and J usage is TRBJ2-5, with TRBD1 as a possible D gene (5 bases). This CDR3 region has 14 residues. Germline V gene sequence: CDR1 GTSNPN, CDR2 SVGIG (reference sequence). V lost 0 bases, J lost 2 bases, and 10 bases lay in between. CDR3 bases: TGTGCCTGGAGTGTACTCTGGACACAAGAGACCCAGTACTTC. This encodes CAWSVLWTQETQYF. The full variable domain, completed using reference TRBV30 and TRBJ2-5, is SQTIHQWPATLVQPVGSPLSLECTVEGTSNPNLYWYRQAAGRGLQLLFYSVGIGQISSEVPQNLSASRPQDRQFILSSKKLLLSDSGFYLCAWSVLWTQETQYFGPGTRLLVL.

V gene TRBV5-1 combines with J gene TRBJ2-5, with a weak D call TRBD2 (7 bases). This CDR3 region has 16 residues. Deletions cut 2 bases from V and 5 bases from J, with 19 bases between. Germline V gene data show CDR1 as SGHRS and CDR2 as YFSETQ. The CDR3 loop reads CASSFLPGGGEETQYF. The CDR3 DNA follows: TGCGCCAGCAGCTTCCTCCCTGGAGGGGGGGAGGAGACCCAGTACTTC.

The rearrangement links TRBV29-1 to TRBJ2-2; the D gene is possibly TRBD1 (6 bases). Trimming pared 4 bases from V and 0 bases from J, leaving 15 bases between. Germline values: CDR1 SQVTM, CDR2 ANQGSEA. CDR3 length: 16 amino acids. The DNA of the CDR3 is TGCAGCGTTGCGCAGACGGACAGTGCGAACACCGGGGAGCTGTTTTTT. It encodes CSVAQTDSANTGELFF.

This sequence joins TRBV19 and TRBJ2-3; D perhaps matches TRBD2 (5 bases). The CDR3 sequence is 17 residues long. The V end was cut by 3 bases, the J end by 0 bases, with 16 bases between. CDR1 and CDR2 from the germline V gene are LNHDA and SQIVND (reference sequence). The CDR3 DNA reads TGTGCCAGTAGTATCCAGAGGCCAGGACTTAGCACAGATACGCAGTATTTT. Translation gives CASSIQRPGLSTDTQYF.

The genes are TRBV2 and TRBJ1-1; D perhaps matches TRBD1 (5 bases). The CDR3 length is 17 residues. The germline V gene has CDR1 SNHLY and CDR2 FYNNEI. V shed 11 bases and J shed 0 bases, with 25 bases lying between them. The DNA of the CDR3 is TGTGCCGTCTTTCCCGGCTCTGGGACCCAAGTGAACACTGAAGCTTTCTTT. As protein: CAVFPGSGTQVNTEAFF.

The J gene is TRBJ1-2, the V gene TRBV27; tentatively, D is TRBD1 (5 bases). The CDR3 covers 12 residues. Trimming cost V 5 bases and J 6 bases, with 10 bases left between them. Germline CDR1 reads MNHEY; CDR2 reads SMNVEV (reference sequence). The CDR3 DNA follows: TGTGCCAGCAGTCAGGGTAGGGATGGCTACACCTTC. It yields the protein CASSQGRDGYTF.

V usage is TRBV7-6 and J usage is TRBJ2-5; D is uncertain. Trimming stripped 0 bases from V and 5 bases from J, with 7 bases between. CDR1 SGHVS and CDR2 FNYEAQ come from the germline V gene. There are 13 residues in the CDR3. CDR3 region: CASSLAYRETQYF. CDR3 sequence (DNA): TGTGCCAGCAGCTTAGCGTATAGGGAGACCCAGTACTTC.